The clone carrying this T cell receptor (beta chain) occurred many times. Its antigen is unknown. In the authors' workflow: The study's classifier, a distant-metastasis tool for papillary thyroid cancer, was built using CDR3 differences across clinicopathological groups. TCRdb re-called clones from the PCR reads using MiXCR. The V and J calls and clone size come from TCRdb's table, not from the authors' own analysis. The profile shows tens of thousands of clones, approximately 29% of them singletons. The source of the sample is a study of metastatic and nonmetastatic thyroid tumors. Across the whole study: Peripheral blood and tumor or nodule samples from malignant and benign thyroid patients were compared.

Overall study results and limits: Significantly higher TCR beta diversity was reportedly seen in malignant thyroid tumors than benign nodules, in blood and tumor.

CDR1 and CDR2 from the germline V gene are SGHTA and FQGNSA. CDR3 size: 15 residues. V lost 1 base to trimming and J lost 4 bases; unmatched junction nucleotides: 4. Patients were all untreated before their thyroid surgery. Sequenced material: blood. V is TRBV7-2 and J is TRBJ1-3; 7 bases are shared with TRBD1. This clonotype was obtained from a female donor with papillary thyroid cancer or a benign thyroid nodule (not recorded which). Some clones in this sample may be carry-over from other donors' samples. This CDR3 is CASSLGPQGGNTIYF. CDR3 in DNA: TGTGCCAGCAGCTTAGGACCACAGGGGGGAAACACCATATATTTT.